This T cell receptor (beta chain) emerged from a study of T cells expressing NK-cell markers. There are 13 residues in the CDR3. Germline CDR1 is SGHTA and CDR2 is FQGNSA. Researchers built TCR beta cDNA using 5'RACE template switching with UMIs. TCRdb re-called the 5' RACE reads and shows each CDR3 protein once, DNA omitted. The sample holds about 160,000 distinct CDR3 sequences. The TCR was taken from a woman aged 18 to 75 in good health. The sequenced sample was blood T cells: a sorted CD56 or NKG2C T cell subset, CD4+ or CD8+ T cells, or bulk PBMC T cells (not recorded which). The V and J genes are TRBV7-2 and TRBJ2-1. The CDR3 protein is CASSLTIANEQFF.